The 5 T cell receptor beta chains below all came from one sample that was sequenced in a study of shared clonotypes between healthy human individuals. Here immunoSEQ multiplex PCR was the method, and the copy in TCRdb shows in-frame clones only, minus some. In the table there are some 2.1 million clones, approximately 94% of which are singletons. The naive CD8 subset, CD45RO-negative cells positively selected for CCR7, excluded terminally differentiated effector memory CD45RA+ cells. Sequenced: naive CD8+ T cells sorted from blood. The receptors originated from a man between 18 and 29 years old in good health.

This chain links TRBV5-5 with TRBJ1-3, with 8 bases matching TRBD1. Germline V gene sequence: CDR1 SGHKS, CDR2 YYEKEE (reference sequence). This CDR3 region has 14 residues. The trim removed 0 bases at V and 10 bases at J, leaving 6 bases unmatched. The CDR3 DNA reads TGTGCCAGCAGCTTGGGGACAGGGACCTTAACCATATATTTT. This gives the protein CASSLGTGTLTIYF.

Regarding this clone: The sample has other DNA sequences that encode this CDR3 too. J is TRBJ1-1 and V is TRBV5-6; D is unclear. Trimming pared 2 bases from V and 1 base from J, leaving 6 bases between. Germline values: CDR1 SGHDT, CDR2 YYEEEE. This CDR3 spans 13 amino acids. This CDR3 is CASSFEENTEAFF. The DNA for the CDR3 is TGTGCCAGCAGCTTCGAGGAGAACACTGAAGCTTTCTTT.

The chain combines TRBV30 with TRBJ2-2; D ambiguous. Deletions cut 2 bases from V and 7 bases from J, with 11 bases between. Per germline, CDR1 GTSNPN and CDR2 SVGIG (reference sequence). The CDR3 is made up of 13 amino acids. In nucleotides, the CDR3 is TGTGCCTGGAGTTCCCCTGGGTTCGGGGAGCTGTTTTTT. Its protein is CAWSSPGFGELFF. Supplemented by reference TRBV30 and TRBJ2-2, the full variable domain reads SQTIHQWPATLVQPVGSPLSLECTVEGTSNPNLYWYRQAAGRGLQLLFYSVGIGQISSEVPQNLSASRPQDRQFILSSKKLLLSDSGFYLCAWSSPGFGELFFGEGSRLTVL.

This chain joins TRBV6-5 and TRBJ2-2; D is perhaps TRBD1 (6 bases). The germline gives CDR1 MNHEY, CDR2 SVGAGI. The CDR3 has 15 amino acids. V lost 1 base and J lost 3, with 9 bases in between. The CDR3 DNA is TGTGCCAGCAGTTACTTGAACAGGGACACCGGGGAGCTGTTTTTT. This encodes CASSYLNRDTGELFF.

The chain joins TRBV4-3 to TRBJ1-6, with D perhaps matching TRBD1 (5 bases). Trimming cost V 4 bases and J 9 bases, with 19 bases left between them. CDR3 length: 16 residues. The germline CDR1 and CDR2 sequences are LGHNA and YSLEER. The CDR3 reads CASSLTSGGWGSPLHF. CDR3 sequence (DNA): TGCGCCAGCAGCCTCACCTCCGGGGGGTGGGGTTCACCCCTCCACTTT.